This T cell receptor (beta chain) was found in a study of blood T cell repertoires in COVID-19. Study-level background: Collection of acute and convalescent COVID-19 samples took place in the United States, Italy and Spain. T cells, B-cell-depleted T cells, or PBMCs supplied cDNA or gDNA.

Here immunoSEQ multiplex PCR was the method, and the copy in TCRdb shows in-frame clones only, minus some. In the table there are under 80,000 clones, 80% of which are singletons. Trimming took 5 bases from V and 4 from J, leaving 14 bases between them. CDR1 is SGHTA and CDR2 is FQGNSA in the germline V gene. The CDR3 runs to 14 residues. Sequencing used peripheral blood. The TCR sequence derives from a human donor in a cohort sampled during active COVID-19. The chain links TRBV7-2 to TRBJ2-5; the D gene is possibly TRBD2 (5 bases). The CDR3 here is CASSPYSGRETQYF. The CDR3 DNA sequence: TGTGCCAGCAGCCCCTACAGTGGGAGAGAGACCCAGTACTTC.